This entry features one T cell receptor beta chain sequence. The specificity of this receptor is unknown. No base quality values were provided; no much bigger clone lies one nucleotide off. TCRbeta CDR3 regions were amplified from genomic DNA using the immunoSEQ Assay, a bias-controlled multiplex PCR. Per the source publication's procedure: Within the assay, amplification of reference gene primers was used to estimate how many nucleated cells each sample contained. To quantify the absolute abundance of each unique TCRbeta CDR3 rearrangement, sequence reads were collapsed and filtered. For each sample, productive Simpson clonality was calculated by taking the square root of Simpson's diversity index across productive rearrangements. TCRdb provides this immuneACCESS table in a form limited to in-frame rearrangements. Some clones are lacking; in checked studies, under half of them reflect an unresolved V gene, and why the rest are absent is not known. The D gene and trimming were derived from the DNA, and the V and J assignments and clone size from that table. For this sample there are about 210,000 clones; approximately 80% appear just once. About 9% of the sample goes to the ten largest clones.

Whole blood was collected in K2EDTA tubes by collaborating institutions according to the institutions' own protocols. Collaborator samples were shipped for TCRbeta analysis as frozen whole blood, isolated PBMCs, or DNA extracted from either sample type. The entry originates in a study of blood T cell repertoires in COVID-19 (TCRdb year 2020). Turning to the overall study: The collaborator samples originated in the United States, Italy and Spain and spanned the acute and convalescent phases of COVID-19. Sample metadata almost always included a de-identified subject ID, COVID-19 status, age in years and sex. HLA class I and class II types, where available, came from metadata supplied by the sample provider rather than from assay-based typing. The dataset comprised deeply sampled blood TCRbeta repertoires from subjects exposed to, actively infected with, or recovered from COVID-19. The prospective study material was composed of cDNA or gDNA derived from T cells, B-cell-depleted T cells, or PBMCs. The repertoires were released in a freely available public database meant as a resource for research on the immune response to SARS-CoV-2. Samples came from the ongoing ImmuneRACE study (first 160 participants) plus 1,254 subjects from 6 global collaborators. The paper's findings and limits, for the study overall: The quantity of clinical and demographic metadata differed by source and by participant and was supplied without curation.

The CDR3 covers 16 residues, taking in both the cysteine and the valine. Only CDR3 DNA is held: 48 bases, read in frame from base 1. Trimming removed 0 bases from V and 2 bases from J, leaving 14 bases between the germline ends. In the germline V gene (reference sequence), CDR1 corresponds to MNHNY and CDR2 to SVGAGI. Specimen: peripheral blood. The sequence is built from TRBV6-6 and TRBJ2-7; the D gene is perhaps TRBD1, on 6 matching bases. The TCR comes from a man in his fifties or sixties with active or convalescent COVID-19. The base sequence is TGTGCCAGCAGTTACTCGTACGGGACACGTACCTACGAGCAGTACGTC. Its translation reads: CASSYSYGTRTYEQYV.